The rows below give T cell receptor beta chains drawn from one sample of a study of control samples from healthy donors and cancer patients. Sequencing was performed with immunoSEQ multiplex PCR; in TCRdb, only in-frame clones are kept and a portion is missing. In the table there are roughly 38,000 clones, around four fifths of which are singletons. Sequencing was carried out using blood. Every receptor here comes from a man aged 55 to 70 in good health. The CDR3 runs from the conserved cysteine through the conserved F or W. Fields, in order: J gene, clone size, D gene, V gene, CDR3 DNA, CDR3 protein. A D gene is named only where the DNA matches it firmly. Some rows mark clone size as missing; the rest say once, few, many or name a class of expanded clone.

>TRBJ1-1|.|TRBD1|TRBV18
TGTGCCAGCTCACCACAAACCAGGGGGTCAATGAACACTGAAGCTTTCTTT
CASSPQTRGSMNTEAFF
>TRBJ2-1|few|TRBD1|TRBV7-2
TGTGCCAGCAGCTTTCGGAGGGGACAGGGGCTGAATGAGCAGTTCTTC
CASSFRRGQGLNEQFF
>TRBJ2-5|.|.|TRBV19
TGTGCCAGTAGTATATCTCGGCAGCCTCTCCAAGAGACCCAGTACTTC
CASSISRQPLQETQYF
>TRBJ1-1|.|.|TRBV18
TGTGCCAGCTCACCTACTATCGTACAGGGTAAGGGGGAAGCTTTCTTT
CASSPTIVQGKGEAFF
>TRBJ1-5|.|TRBD1|TRBV4-3
TGCGCCAGCAGCCAAAGGCTCGACAGGGGGCGACAGCCCCAGCATTTT
CASSQRLDRGRQPQHF
>TRBJ2-3|.|.|TRBV7-2
TGTGCCAGCAGCGCAGACTTAGATACGCAGTATTTT
CASSADLDTQYF
>TRBJ1-2|.|TRBD1|TRBV3-1/TRBV3-2
TGTGCCAGCAGCCAAGGACAGGGCTACGGCTACACCTTC
CASSQGQGYGYTF
>TRBJ1-6|.|.|TRBV4-3
TGCGCCAGCAGCCAAGTGGGGGGCGTTTATAATTCACCCCTCCACTTT
CASSQVGGVYNSPLHF
>TRBJ2-7|.|.|TRBV4-2
TGTGCCAGCAGCCAAGATCGGGGAAGATACTACGAGCAGTACTTC
CASSQDRGRYYEQYF
>TRBJ2-3|.|.|TRBV30
TGTGCCTGGAACGGGGGTTTGATCACAGATACGCAGTATTTT
CAWNGGLITDTQYF
>TRBJ2-6|.|.|TRBV6-1
TGTGCCAGCAGTGAACCCCGCCGGGGCCGGGACCTGATTCGCTCTGGGGCCAACGTCCTGACTTTC
CASSEPRRGRDLIRSGANVLTF
>TRBJ2-1|.|.|TRBV11-2
TGTGCCAGCAGCTTAGCGGTCTTCCCGATCTACAATGAGCAGTTCTTC
CASSLAVFPIYNEQFF
>TRBJ1-1|.|.|TRBV28
TGTGCCAGCAGTGAAACAGGGATGAACACTGAAGCTTTCTTT
CASSETGMNTEAFF
>TRBJ1-4|once|TRBD1|TRBV6-5
TGTGCCAGCGAATCTCCCGGGACAGGGGAGGGAAAACTGTTTTTT
CASESPGTGEGKLFF
>TRBJ1-4|.|.|TRBV28
TGTGCCAGCAGTCCCCCTCGGCCGGGACAATCCAATGAAAAACTGTTTTTT
CASSPPRPGQSNEKLFF
>TRBJ2-3|.|TRBD2|TRBV5-1
TGCGCCAGCAGCTTGGCGGGGGAGGGTCCAGATACGCAGTATTTT
CASSLAGEGPDTQYF
>TRBJ2-7|.|TRBD2|TRBV2
TGTGCCAGTTCTTACCCGACTAGCGGGAGGGCCCCTGTGGTATTC
CASSYPTSGRAPVVF
>TRBJ2-2|.|.|TRBV2
TGTGCCAGCAGTGGACAGGTCAACACCGGGGAGCTGTTTTTT
CASSGQVNTGELFF
>TRBJ2-7|.|.|TRBV5-6
TGTGCCAGCAGCTGGAATTTAGGGTCACGGCAGTACTTC
CASSWNLGSRQYF
>TRBJ2-2|few|TRBD2|TRBV7-2
TGTGCCAGCAGCAAAACTAGCGGGGGGAGGACCGGGGAGCTGTTTTTT
CASSKTSGGRTGELFF
>TRBJ1-6|.|.|TRBV7-8
TGTGCCAGCAGCATCCAAGCCGGGACCTATAATTCACCCCTCCACTTT
CASSIQAGTYNSPLHF
>TRBJ2-6|.|.|TRBV5-8
TGTGCCAGCAGCCCGTCCTCTGGGGCCAACGTCCTGACTTTC
CASSPSSGANVLTF
>TRBJ2-2|.|TRBD1|TRBV19
TGTGCCAGTAGTATTAGGCCAGGGGGCCCTCACACCGGGGAGCTGTTTTTT
CASSIRPGGPHTGELFF
>TRBJ2-1|.|TRBD2|TRBV9
TGTGCCAGCAGCGTCCGGGGGGGCCAGTTCAATGAGCAGTTCTTC
CASSVRGGQFNEQFF
>TRBJ1-1|.|.|TRBV6-2/TRBV6-3
TGTGCCAGCAGTTCCTGGGGGGCTGAAGCTTTCTTT
CASSSWGAEAFF
>TRBJ2-3|.|TRBD2|TRBV5-1
TGCGCCAGCAGCCCACTAGCGGAGGTGGGAGATACGCAGTATTTT
CASSPLAEVGDTQYF
>TRBJ2-1|.|.|TRBV7-3
TGTGCCAGCAGCTTAACGAGACACAATGAGCAGTTCTTC
CASSLTRHNEQFF
>TRBJ2-7|once|.|TRBV7-9
TGTGCCAGCAGCCCCCTCGGGCAGGCCGTCAGCTACGAGCAGTACTTC
CASSPLGQAVSYEQYF
>TRBJ2-7|once|.|TRBV2
TGTGCCAGCAGTGCGTTGGCAGAGCAGTACTTC
CASSALAEQYF
>TRBJ2-7|.|.|TRBV15
TGTGCCACCAGCAGAGACCCGATAATCTACGAGCAGTACTTC
CATSRDPIIYEQYF
>TRBJ2-3|once|TRBD2|TRBV18
TGTGCCAGCTCACCACGCGGACTAGCGGGAGGTCATACGCAGTATTTT
CASSPRGLAGGHTQYF
>TRBJ2-2|.|TRBD1|TRBV7-9
TGTGCCAGCAGCACCGGACAGGGTACGGTCACCGGGGAGCTGTTTTTT
CASSTGQGTVTGELFF
>TRBJ1-2|.|TRBD1|TRBV6-6
TGTGCCAGCAGTTCCGGGACAGGGGCCCCCCTGGGGGGCTACACCTTC
CASSSGTGAPLGGYTF
>TRBJ2-7|.|.|TRBV28
TGTGCCAGCAGTACCTACGGACGGCCCCCGGGTAACGAGCAGTACTTC
CASSTYGRPPGNEQYF
>TRBJ1-4|few|.|TRBV10-3
TGTGCCATCAGTGCAGGGGATAGTGAAAAACTGTTTTTT
CAISAGDSEKLFF
>TRBJ1-5|.|.|TRBV2
TGTGCCAGCAGTGCTCTGGGAAGCAATCAGCCCCAGCATTTT
CASSALGSNQPQHF
>TRBJ1-1|once|.|TRBV6-5
TGTGCCAGCAGTTACTCGCCCAGGGTGAACACCGAAGCTTTCTTT
CASSYSPRVNTEAFF
>TRBJ2-7|.|.|TRBV6-5
TGTGCCAGCACCAAACCGGGGTCCTACGAGCAGTACTTC
CASTKPGSYEQYF
>TRBJ2-3|.|TRBD2|TRBV4-3
TGCGCCAGCAGCTACCTAGCGGGGCGTGCAGATACGCAGTATTTT
CASSYLAGRADTQYF
>TRBJ2-7|.|.|TRBV5-8
TGTGCCAGCAGCTTGTTGGTTGGGGATTCCTACGAGCAGTACTTC
CASSLLVGDSYEQYF
>TRBJ2-2|.|.|TRBV11-1
TGTGCCAGCACCACTACCCCCACCGGGGAGCTGTTTTTT
CASTTTPTGELFF
>TRBJ2-7|.|TRBD2|TRBV6-5
TGTGCCAGCAGTTACTTAGCGGGTGGGGGTACCTACGAGCAGTACTTC
CASSYLAGGGTYEQYF
>TRBJ2-2|.|.|TRBV7-9
TGTGCCAGCAGCTACAGACCCGGCCTCACTAACACCGGGGAGCTGTTTTTT
CASSYRPGLTNTGELFF
>TRBJ2-5|.|TRBD1|TRBV19
TGTGCCAGTAGTAGCCCGACAGGGGGCGGAGAGACCCAGTACTTC
CASSSPTGGGETQYF
>TRBJ2-6|.|TRBD1|TRBV18
TGTGCCAGCTCACCGGGACAGAGGAGCTCTGGGGCCAACGTCCTGACTTTC
CASSPGQRSSGANVLTF
>TRBJ2-7|.|TRBD1|TRBV5-1
TGCGCCAGCAGCGTCGTTCCGGGACAGGGGTACGAGCAGTACTTC
CASSVVPGQGYEQYF
>TRBJ2-2|.|.|TRBV30
TGTGCCCGGAAAGTGGGGACACAGAACACCGGGGAGCTGTTTTTT
CARKVGTQNTGELFF
>TRBJ2-1|.|.|TRBV5-1
TGCGCCAGCAGGTACGACCTTGACAATGAGCAGTTCTTC
CASRYDLDNEQFF
>TRBJ2-4|.|.|TRBV18
TGTGCCAGCTCACCACCGACAGGCCCAAAAAACATTCAGTACTTC
CASSPPTGPKNIQYF
>TRBJ1-6|.|.|TRBV7-2
TGTGCCAGCAGCTTAGAGGCGCGGCTTAATAATTCACCCCTCCACTTT
CASSLEARLNNSPLHF
>TRBJ1-6|.|.|TRBV6-1
TGTGCCAGCAGTGAATTTGGGGGGTCGGGGTCACCCCTCCACTTT
CASSEFGGSGSPLHF
>TRBJ1-4|.|.|TRBV19
TGTGCCAGTGAGGGCCGGGGCAGGGAAGAAAAACTGTTTTTT
CASEGRGREEKLFF
>TRBJ1-2|.|TRBD1|TRBV7-9
TGTGCCAGCAGCTTTTTTGGGACAGCTAAGGATTCTAACTATGGCTACACCTTC
CASSFFGTAKDSNYGYTF
>TRBJ2-3|.|TRBD2|TRBV3-1/TRBV3-2
TGTGCCAGCAGCCAAGTCTCCACTACACTAGCGGGTACAGATACGCAGTATTTT
CASSQVSTTLAGTDTQYF